The next 32 T cell receptor beta chains were all read from a single sample in a study of long-term antiretroviral therapy in people with HIV. Investigators performed immunoSEQ version v3.0 at survey level. Clones were read by immunoSEQ multiplex PCR, and TCRdb kept only the in-frame ones, dropping some. The profile shows about 25,000 clones, roughly 79% of them singletons. This specimen was unsorted PBMCs, taken at the start of antiretroviral therapy, before treatment. The receptor source for this set is a young woman with HIV.

The J gene is TRBJ1-2, the V gene TRBV2, with 7 positions matching TRBD1. The J segment lost 4 bases and the V segment lost 9 bases, leaving 5 bases of the junction unmatched. CDR1 and CDR2 from the germline V gene are SNHLY and FYNNEI. The CDR3 runs 12 residues. The CDR3 loop reads CASGGTVYGYTF. Here the CDR3 DNA reads TGTGCCAGTGGAGGGACAGTCTATGGCTACACCTTC.

J is TRBJ2-3 and V is TRBV11-3; TRBD2 might be the D (5 bases). This CDR3 region has 13 residues. The germline gives CDR1 SGHNT, CDR2 YENEEA. Deletions cut 5 bases from V and 6 bases from J, with 12 bases between. The CDR3 region has the DNA TGTGCCAGCAGCGAAGGGAGTACGGATACGCAGTATTTT. Translating it yields CASSEGSTDTQYF.

The chain joins TRBV5-1 to TRBJ2-7; D ambiguous. This CDR3 comprises 14 residues. The ends were cut back, 3 bases at V and 3 bases at J, with 13 bases in the middle. From germline, CDR1 is SGHRS and CDR2 YFSETQ. In DNA form, the CDR3 reads TGCGCCAGCAGCTCATCGGGTTATCGCTACGAGCAGTACTTC. It codes for CASSSSGYRYEQYF.

In DNA form, the CDR3 reads TGTGCCAGCAGCCAAGATCCGGGACTAGCGGGAGGGTACAATGAGCAGTTCTTC. Translating gives CASSQDPGLAGGYNEQFF. The chain carries TRBV16 and TRBJ2-1; 16 bases map to TRBD2. The ends lost 2 bases at V and 4 bases at J; junction bases unmatched: 5. From germline, CDR1 is KGHSY and CDR2 FQNENV. The CDR3 is made up of 18 amino acids. Full variable domain (missing parts from reference TRBV16 and TRBJ2-1): GEEVAQTPKHLVRGEGQKAKLYCAPIKGHSYVFWYQQVLKNEFKFLISFQNENVFDETGMPKERFSAKCLPNSPCSLEIQATKLEDSAVYFCASSQDPGLAGGYNEQFFGPGTRLTVL.

The chain links TRBV7-3 to TRBJ2-6; a weak D match, TRBD2 (5 bases). The CDR3 covers 15 residues. V lost 1 base and J 1 base, leaving 5 bases between the germline ends. In germline, CDR1 is SGHTA, CDR2 FQGTGA. The CDR3: CASSLSGSGANVLTF. The DNA for the CDR3 is TGTGCCAGCAGCTTAAGCGGGTCTGGGGCCAACGTCCTGACTTTC.

CDR3 protein: CSVVRRNTIYF. The CDR3 DNA reads as TGCAGCGTTGTCCGTAGGAACACCATATATTTT. This chain uses TRBV29-1 with TRBJ1-3; D ambiguous. CDR1 and CDR2 from the germline V gene are SQVTM and ANQGSEA. V lost 4 bases and J lost 7, with 8 bases in between. The CDR3 is 11 residues long.

This clone has a single count. As DNA, the CDR3 is TGTGCCAGCAGCTTGTACGGGGGTCCGACTAATGAAAAACTGTTTTTT. Encoded protein: CASSLYGGPTNEKLFF. The V call is TRBV5-6, the J call TRBJ1-4; D is possibly TRBD1 (5 bases). This CDR3 is 16 amino acids long. Germline loops: CDR1 SGHDT, CDR2 YYEEEE. The V end lost 1 base, the J end lost 2 bases, and 12 bases lay between the germline ends.

The chain joins TRBV18 to TRBJ2-7; D ambiguous. Looked up from germline, CDR1 is KGHSH and CDR2 is LQKENI. The CDR3 runs 13 residues. V was trimmed by 6 bases and J by 2 bases, leaving 11 bases between them. The CDR3 sequence is CASSPLPPYEQYF. The CDR3 nucleotides are TGTGCCAGCTCCCCCCTACCCCCCTACGAGCAGTACTTC.

The J gene is TRBJ2-3, the V gene TRBV6-5, with 12 positions matching TRBD1. CDR3 size: 16 residues. V trimming: 0 bases; J trimming: 4 bases; junction bases outside the gene matches: 2. Per the germline V gene, CDR1 is MNHEY and CDR2 is SVGAGI. The CDR3 DNA reads as TGTGCCAGCAGTTACTCGGGACAGGGGGCCTCAGATACGCAGTATTTT. Residues: CASSYSGQGASDTQYF.

This clone was observed a single time. V and J are TRBV2 and TRBJ2-2; D is unresolved. V was cut by 9 bases and J by 2 bases, with 10 bases left in between. The CDR3 runs 13 residues. The V gene's germline CDR1 is SNHLY and CDR2 FYNNEI. CDR3 loop: CASRGENTGELFF. CDR3 bases: TGTGCCAGTAGAGGCGAAAACACCGGGGAGCTGTTTTTT.

The chain employs TRBV21-1 and TRBJ2-7. TRBV21-1 is listed as a pseudogene. The CDR3 totals 15 residues. The CDR3, as DNA: TGTGCCAGCAGCAAAGACGGGCTCCCGGCCTACGAGCAGTACTTC. Its protein is CASSKDGLPAYEQYF.

The V call is TRBV25-1, the J call TRBJ1-2, with TRBD1 matching over 9 bases. J gave up 0 bases and V 5 bases, and 7 bases lay outside the gene matches. This CDR3 contains 16 residues. Germline V gene sequence: CDR1 MGHDK, CDR2 SYGVNS. The CDR3 nucleotides read TGTGCCAGCAGTATAGGACAGGGGCTAGCTAACTATGGCTACACCTTC. Amino acids: CASSIGQGLANYGYTF.

This clone was found once. The chain combines TRBV2 with TRBJ2-5, with D perhaps TRBD2 (5 bases). In germline, CDR1 is SNHLY, CDR2 FYNNEI. The V end was cut by 6 bases, the J end by 5 bases, with 22 bases between. The CDR3 contains 16 residues. The CDR3 DNA sequence: TGTGCCAGCAGACGGACCCCTGGTGGGGAGTTTGAGACCCAGTACTTC. Residues: CASRRTPGGEFETQYF.

This chain uses TRBV28 with TRBJ2-7; TRBD2 might be the D (6 bases). Germline assignment: CDR1 MDHEN and CDR2 SYDVKM. Trimming took 7 bases from V and 5 from J, leaving 18 bases between them. The CDR3 runs 14 residues. DNA of the CDR3: TGTGCCAGCATGGAAAGCGGGTTTGTCCACGAGCAGTACTTC. This translates into CASMESGFVHEQYF.

V and J are TRBV5-1 and TRBJ1-1, with D perhaps TRBD1 (6 bases). Trimming shortened V by 5 bases and J by 3 bases, and 14 bases separated the two germline ends. Per the germline V gene, CDR1 is SGHRS and CDR2 is YFSETQ. The CDR3 extends over 14 amino acids. CDR3 bases: TGCGCCAGCAGACCAGGGGTCGGGGACACTGAAGCTTTCTTT. Translation: CASRPGVGDTEAFF.

This clone was counted a few times. V gene TRBV5-6 combines with J gene TRBJ1-2; the match to TRBD1 covers 9 bases. The germline gives CDR1 SGHDT, CDR2 YYEEEE. V was pared by 3 bases and J by 4 bases, with 4 bases of the junction left unmatched. The CDR3 is 14 amino acids. The CDR3: CASSWDRAAYGYTF. The CDR3, as DNA: TGTGCCAGCAGCTGGGACAGGGCGGCCTATGGCTACACCTTC.

This chain uses TRBV13 with TRBJ2-3; the D gene is possibly TRBD2 (5 bases). The V end lost 1 base, the J end lost 6 bases, and 8 bases lay between the germline ends. Germline CDR1 PRHDT, CDR2 FYEKMQ (reference sequence). The CDR3 totals 13 residues. CDR3 DNA sequence: TGTGCCAGCAGCTTAGTCGGCGGGGATACGCAGTATTTT. Translating gives CASSLVGGDTQYF.

In its sample, this clone was seen a few times. The V call is TRBV13, the J call TRBJ2-7; D remains ambiguous. Trimming removed 3 bases from V and 6 bases from J, with 9 bases in between. The CDR3 runs to 12 residues. Germline loops: CDR1 PRHDT, CDR2 FYEKMQ (reference sequence). CDR3 sequence: CASSFFSGEQYF. In nucleotides, the CDR3 is TGTGCCAGCAGCTTTTTTAGTGGCGAGCAGTACTTC.

This clone was observed a few times. The chain couples TRBV6-5 to TRBJ1-2; possibly TRBD1 for D (6 bases). The V gene's germline CDR1 is MNHEY and CDR2 SVGAGI. This CDR3 spans 14 amino acids. The germline V and J ends were trimmed by 6 bases and 0 bases, with 11 bases remaining between them. CDR3 sequence reads: CASREGGSNYGYTF. CDR3 bases: TGTGCCAGCAGGGAGGGGGGCTCTAACTATGGCTACACCTTC.

The chain joins TRBV5-4 to TRBJ2-7, with D possibly being TRBD2 (6 bases). Germline lookup yields CDR1 SGHNT and CDR2 YYREEE (reference sequence). The ends were cut back, 5 bases at V and 3 bases at J, with 12 bases in the middle. This CDR3 region has 13 residues. This CDR3 reads CASRRESHYEQYF. The DNA for the CDR3 is TGTGCCAGCAGACGGGAGTCTCACTACGAGCAGTACTTC. Supplemented by reference TRBV5-4 and TRBJ2-7, the full variable domain reads ETGVTQSPTHLIKTRGQQVTLRCSSQSGHNTVSWYQQALGQGPQFIFQYYREEENGRGNFPPRFSGLQFPNYSSELNVNALELDDSALYLCASRRESHYEQYFGPGTRLTVT.

The V call is TRBV2, the J call TRBJ2-3, with D perhaps TRBD2 (5 bases). CDR1 and CDR2 from the germline V gene are SNHLY and FYNNEI. The CDR3 consists of 13 residues. The V gene lost 10 bases and the J gene lost 6 bases, with 17 bases spanning the gap. The CDR3 sequence: CATSGEIRDTQYF. DNA of the CDR3: TGTGCCACCTCCGGGGAGATTAGGGATACGCAGTATTTT.

CDR3 loop: CASSLVGPGPLHF. The CDR3 DNA follows: TGTGCCAGCAGCTTAGTTGGGCCTGGGCCCCTCCACTTT. The rearrangement joins TRBV11-1 to TRBJ1-6; D uncertain. This CDR3 is built from 13 residues. Germline CDR1 is SGHAT and CDR2 is FQDESV (reference sequence). Trimming left V 1 base short and J 13 bases short, with 11 bases between.

V is TRBV29-1 and J is TRBJ1-2; tentative D call: TRBD1 (5 bases). Germline CDR1 and CDR2: SQVTM and ANQGSEA. Trimming stripped 3 bases from V and 4 bases from J, with 9 bases between. The CDR3 covers 12 residues. Here the CDR3 DNA reads TGCAGCGTTGATATCGGGACCTATGGCTACACCTTC. This encodes CSVDIGTYGYTF. The variable domain in full, with the rest retrieved from reference TRBV29-1 and TRBJ1-2, is SAVISQKPSRDICQRGTSLTIQCQVDSQVTMMFWYRQQPGQSLTLIATANQGSEATYESGFVIDKFPISRPNLTFSTLTVSNMSPEDSSIYLCSVDIGTYGYTFGSGTRLTVV.

As DNA, the CDR3 is TGTGCCAGCAGCCGTCACAGGGGAAGAACTGAAGCTTTCTTT. As protein: CASSRHRGRTEAFF. This rearrangement joins TRBV12-1 to TRBJ1-1; the DNA was not compared with TRBD1, the D call given in the table. TRBV12-1 represents a pseudogene. This CDR3 has 14 amino acids.

The chain is built from TRBV28 and TRBJ1-1, with TRBD1 as a possible D gene (5 bases). Germline CDR1 MDHEN, CDR2 SYDVKM. The CDR3 is 12 amino acids. The ends were cut back, 0 bases at V and 7 bases at J, with 6 bases in the middle. The CDR3 nucleotides read TGTGCCAGCAGTTTATGGGGGGTTGAAGCTTTCTTT. Translation gives CASSLWGVEAFF.

The gene calls are TRBV27 and TRBJ2-6; D is possibly TRBD1 (6 bases). The V end lost 2 bases, the J end lost 0 bases, and 11 bases lay between the germline ends. CDR3 length: 17 residues. Germline assignment: CDR1 MNHEY and CDR2 SMNVEV (reference sequence). The CDR3 sequence: CASSLATGSSGANVLTF. CDR3 bases: TGTGCCAGCAGTTTAGCAACAGGGAGCTCTGGGGCCAACGTCCTGACTTTC.

The CDR3 is CASSRVGAEAFF. Written as DNA, the CDR3 is TGCGCCAGCAGTCGCGTAGGGGCTGAAGCTTTCTTT. The chain combines TRBV5-1 with TRBJ1-1, with TRBD1 as a possible D gene (5 bases). V lost 5 bases and J lost 6, with 11 bases in between. The germline gives CDR1 SGHRS, CDR2 YFSETQ. This CDR3 has 12 amino acids.

The chain carries TRBV7-2 and TRBJ2-3; TRBD2 might be the D (5 bases). CDR1 is SGHTA, CDR2 FQGNSA, per germline. V was clipped by 2 bases and J by 1 base, with 10 bases between them. CDR3 length: 15 residues. The CDR3 protein is CASSLTWRGTDTQYF. CDR3 DNA sequence: TGTGCCAGCAGCTTAACTTGGCGGGGCACAGATACGCAGTATTTT. Combining the CDR3 with reference TRBV7-2 and TRBJ2-3 gives the whole variable domain GAGVSQSPSNKVTEKGKDVELRCDPISGHTALYWYRQSLGQGLEFLIYFQGNSAPDKSGLPSDRFSAERTGGSVSTLTIQRTQQEDSAVYLCASSLTWRGTDTQYFGPGTRLTVL.

J is TRBJ2-1 and V is TRBV7-9; D is perhaps TRBD1 (6 bases). The CDR3 is 13 residues long. Trimming removed 5 bases at V and 8 bases at J, with 13 bases between. Germline-derived CDR1 and CDR2 are SEHNR and FQNEAQ (reference sequence). CDR3 sequence reads: CASSPADSYEQFF. As DNA, the CDR3 is TGTGCCAGCAGCCCGGCGGACAGTTATGAGCAGTTCTTC.

The chain links TRBV11-2 to TRBJ2-7; no reliable D call. Germline assignment: CDR1 SGHAT and CDR2 FQNNGV. The CDR3 has 13 residues. Trimming removed 1 base at V and 6 bases at J, with 10 bases between. CDR3 sequence: CASSLGEEREQYF. The CDR3 region has the DNA TGTGCCAGCAGCTTAGGGGAAGAGCGCGAGCAGTACTTC.

This clone was seen a single time. The chain combines TRBV4-2 with TRBJ2-7; D is ambiguous. The V and J ends lost 0 bases and 3 bases respectively, with 18 bases between them. Germline V gene sequence: CDR1 LGHNA, CDR2 YNFKEQ. The CDR3 is 17 amino acids. CDR3 bases: TGTGCCAGCAGCCAAGATAGGGTCATGGGCGGTTACTACGAGCAGTACTTC. Translated, it gives CASSQDRVMGGYYEQYF.

This clone appeared once. The J gene is TRBJ1-1, the V gene TRBV29-1; TRBD1 aligns across 8 bases. This CDR3 has 13 amino acids. The junction had 3 bases not matched to a gene; V was cut back by 6 bases and J by 0 bases. CDR1 is SQVTM, CDR2 ANQGSEA, per germline. The CDR3 DNA sequence: TGCAGCGTGACGGGACAGGTGAACACTGAAGCTTTCTTT. Amino acids: CSVTGQVNTEAFF.